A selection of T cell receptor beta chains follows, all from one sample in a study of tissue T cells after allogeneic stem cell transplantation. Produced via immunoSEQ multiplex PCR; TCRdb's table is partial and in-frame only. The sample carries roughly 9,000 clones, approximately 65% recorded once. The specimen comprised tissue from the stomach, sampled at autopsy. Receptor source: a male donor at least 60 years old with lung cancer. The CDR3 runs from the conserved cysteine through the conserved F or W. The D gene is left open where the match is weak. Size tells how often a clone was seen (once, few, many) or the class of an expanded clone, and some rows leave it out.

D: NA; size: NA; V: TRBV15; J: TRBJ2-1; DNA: TGTGCCACCTCGGCCGGGACATACAATGAGCAGTTCTTC; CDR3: CATSAGTYNEQFF
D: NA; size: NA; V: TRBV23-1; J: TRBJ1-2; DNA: TGCGCCAGCAGTCAGACCAGCCTCAGGGGCGACTATGGCTACACCTTC; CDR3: CASSQTSLRGDYGYTF
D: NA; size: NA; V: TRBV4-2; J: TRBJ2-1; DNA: TGTGCCAGCAGCCACCTACTAGATAGCTCCTACAATGAGCAGTTCTTC; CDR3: CASSHLLDSSYNEQFF
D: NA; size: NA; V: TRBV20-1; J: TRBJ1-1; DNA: TGCAGTGCCTCGGGTGGGACTGAAGCTTTCTTT; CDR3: CSASGGTEAFF
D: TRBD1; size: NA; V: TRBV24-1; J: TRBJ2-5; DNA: TGTGCCACCAGTGCCGAAGGGACAGCTAAAGAGACCCAGTACTTC; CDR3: CATSAEGTAKETQYF
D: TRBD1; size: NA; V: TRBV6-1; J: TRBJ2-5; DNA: TGTGCCAGCAGTGAACAGGGGGCTGGAGAGACCCAGTACTTC; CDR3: CASSEQGAGETQYF
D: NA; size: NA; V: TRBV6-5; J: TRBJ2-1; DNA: TGTGCCAGCAGTACCCTTCTTTGGTACAATGAGCAGTTCTTC; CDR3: CASSTLLWYNEQFF
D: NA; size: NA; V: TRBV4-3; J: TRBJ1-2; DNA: TGCGCCAGCAGCCACCCGGACGCCGGGGCTAGCTATGGCTACACCTTC; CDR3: CASSHPDAGASYGYTF
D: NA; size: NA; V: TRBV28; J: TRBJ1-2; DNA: TGTGCCAGCAGTTTTGGATTCCCGGGGGGCTACACCTTC; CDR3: CASSFGFPGGYTF
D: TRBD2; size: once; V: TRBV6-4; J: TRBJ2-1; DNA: TGTGCCAGCAGTGAGTCCCCGGCTAGCGGGAGCTGCAATGAGCAGTTCTTC; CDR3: CASSESPASGSCNEQFF
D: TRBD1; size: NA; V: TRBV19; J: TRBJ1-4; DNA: TGTGCCAGTAGTACCGACAGGGACAACCATGAAAAACTGTTTTTT; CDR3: CASSTDRDNHEKLFF
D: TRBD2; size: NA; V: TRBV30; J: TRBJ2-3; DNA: TGTGCCTGGAGTGTAATAGCGGGAGCCACAGATACGCAGTATTTT; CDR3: CAWSVIAGATDTQYF
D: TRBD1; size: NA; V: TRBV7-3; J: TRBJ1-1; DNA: TGTGCCAGCAGCTTAACCACAGGGGAGGACACTGAAGCTTTCTTT; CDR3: CASSLTTGEDTEAFF
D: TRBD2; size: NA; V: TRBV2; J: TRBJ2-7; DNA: TGTGCCAGCAGAATACCGGGACTAGGCTCCGAGCAGTACTTC; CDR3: CASRIPGLGSEQYF
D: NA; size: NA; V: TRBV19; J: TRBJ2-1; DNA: TGTGCCAGTCTTGAAGATATTTCCCACAATGAGCAGTTCTTC; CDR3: CASLEDISHNEQFF
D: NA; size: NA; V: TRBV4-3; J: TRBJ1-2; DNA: TGCGCCAGCAGCCAAGCAACAGGGCTCAACTATGGCTACACCTTC; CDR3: CASSQATGLNYGYTF
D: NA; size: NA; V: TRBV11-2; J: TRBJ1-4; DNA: TGTGCCAGCAGCCCCCAGGGAGATGAAAAACTGTTTTTT; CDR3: CASSPQGDEKLFF
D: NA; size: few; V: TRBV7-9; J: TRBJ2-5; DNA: TGTGCCAGCAGCTCTCACCTAGCGCAAGAGACCCAGTACTTC; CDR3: CASSSHLAQETQYF
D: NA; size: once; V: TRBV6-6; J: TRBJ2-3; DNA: TGTGCCAGCAGTTACCTAGGCCCTAGCACAGATACGCAGTATTTT; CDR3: CASSYLGPSTDTQYF
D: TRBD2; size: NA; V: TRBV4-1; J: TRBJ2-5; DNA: TGCGCCAGCAGCCGAGGTAGCGGGGTACCGCAAGAGACCCAGTACTTC; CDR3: CASSRGSGVPQETQYF
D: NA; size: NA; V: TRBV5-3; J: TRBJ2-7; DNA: TGTGCCAGAAGCCCCGTGGGGACACAAGACTACGAGCAGTACTTC; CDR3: CARSPVGTQDYEQYF
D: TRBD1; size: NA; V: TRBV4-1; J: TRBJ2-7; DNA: TGCGCCAGCAGCCAAGATTTCCAACAGGGGGGTTACTACGAGCAGTACTTC; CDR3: CASSQDFQQGGYYEQYF
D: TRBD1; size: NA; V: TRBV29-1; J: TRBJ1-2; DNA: TGCAGCGTTGGGGACAGGGGTACCCTCGGCTATGGCTACACCTTC; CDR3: CSVGDRGTLGYGYTF
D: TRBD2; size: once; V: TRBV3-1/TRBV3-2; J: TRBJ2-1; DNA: TGTGCCAGCAGCCCCGGGACTAGCGGTGAGCAGTTCTTC; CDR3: CASSPGTSGEQFF
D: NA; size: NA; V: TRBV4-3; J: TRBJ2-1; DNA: TGCGCCAGCAGCCAACCGGCGGTGGGGGCCGGTGAGCAGTTCTTC; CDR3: CASSQPAVGAGEQFF
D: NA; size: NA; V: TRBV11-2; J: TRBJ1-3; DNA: TGTGCCAGCAGCTTAGAAACAGCAACTTACTCTGGAAACACCATATATTTT; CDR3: CASSLETATYSGNTIYF
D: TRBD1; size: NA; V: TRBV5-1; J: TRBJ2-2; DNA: TGCGCCAGCAGCTTGGACGGACAGGGTCCCACCGGGGAGCTGTTTTTT; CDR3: CASSLDGQGPTGELFF
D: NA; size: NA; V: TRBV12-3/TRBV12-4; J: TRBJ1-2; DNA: TGTGCCAGCAGTTTAGATCGGAACTATGGCTACACCTTC; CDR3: CASSLDRNYGYTF
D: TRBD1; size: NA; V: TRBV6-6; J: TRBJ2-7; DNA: TGTGCCAGCACCGCACAGGGGGCGCCTCTTGTCGAGCAGTACTTC; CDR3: CASTAQGAPLVEQYF
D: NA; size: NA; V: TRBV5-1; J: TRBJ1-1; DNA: TGCGCCAGCAGCTTGGAGTCCCTCAGGGTGAGCACTGAAGCTTTCTTT; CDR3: CASSLESLRVSTEAFF
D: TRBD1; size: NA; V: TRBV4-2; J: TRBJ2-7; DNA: TGTGCCAGCAGCCGAACCCCAGGGGGCCCCTACGAGCAGTACTTC; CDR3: CASSRTPGGPYEQYF
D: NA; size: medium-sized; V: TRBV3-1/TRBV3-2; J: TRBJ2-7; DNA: TGTGCCAGCAGCCGGCCCCCCGAGCAGTACTTC; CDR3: CASSRPPEQYF
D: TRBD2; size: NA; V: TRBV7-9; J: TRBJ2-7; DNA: TGTGCCAGCAGCTTAGCCCGGACTAGCGGATCCTACGAGCAGTACTTC; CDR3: CASSLARTSGSYEQYF
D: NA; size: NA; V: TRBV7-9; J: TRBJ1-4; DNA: TGTGCCAGCAGCTTAGGAGGGGCGCTCCCAAAACTGTTTTTT; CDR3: CASSLGGALPKLFF
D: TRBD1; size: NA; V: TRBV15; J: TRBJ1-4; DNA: TGTGCCACCAGCAGTGCCAGGGGGCAAGGCGGTGAAAAACTGTTTTTT; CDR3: CATSSARGQGGEKLFF
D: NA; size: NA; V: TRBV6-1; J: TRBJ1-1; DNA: TGTGCCAGCAGTGATGGTCGGGGGGGCTGGGGTGAAGCTTTCTTT; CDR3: CASSDGRGGWGEAFF
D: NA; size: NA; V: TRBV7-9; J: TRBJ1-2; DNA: TGTGCCAGCAGCTTAATGGAGGGAATCTCGGGTGGCTACACCTTC; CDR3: CASSLMEGISGGYTF
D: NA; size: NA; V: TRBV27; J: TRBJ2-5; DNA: TGTGCCAGCAGTTCGAATTACCAAGAGACCCAGTACTTC; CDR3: CASSSNYQETQYF
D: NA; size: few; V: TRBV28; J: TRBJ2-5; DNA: TGTGCCAGCAGTTTAGTGTTCGGAGAGACCCAGTACTTC; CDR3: CASSLVFGETQYF
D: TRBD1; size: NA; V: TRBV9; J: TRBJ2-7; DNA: TGTGCCAGCAGCCCAGGGGGCTTCAACGAGCAGTACTTC; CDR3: CASSPGGFNEQYF
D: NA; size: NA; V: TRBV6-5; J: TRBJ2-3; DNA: TGTGCCAGCAGGATTACAGGCTATACCACAGATACGCAGTATTTT; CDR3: CASRITGYTTDTQYF
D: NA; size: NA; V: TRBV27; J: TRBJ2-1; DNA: TGTGCCAGCAGTCCCAACCCCCTGGGTAATGAGCAGTTCTTC; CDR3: CASSPNPLGNEQFF
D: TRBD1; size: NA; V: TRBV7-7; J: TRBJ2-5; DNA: TGTGCTAGCAGTCTCACAGGGGGCCAAGAGACCCAGTACTTC; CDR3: CASSLTGGQETQYF
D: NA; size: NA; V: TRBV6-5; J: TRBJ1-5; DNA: TGTGCCAGCAGCGACAGGCCTTATAGCAATCAGCCCCAGCATTTT; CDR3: CASSDRPYSNQPQHF
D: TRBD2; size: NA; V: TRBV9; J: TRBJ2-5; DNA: TGTGCCAGCAGCGATCTAGCGGGGGGGCAAGAGACCCAGTACTTC; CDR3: CASSDLAGGQETQYF